Sequencing of this T cell receptor (beta chain) was carried out in a study of response to subunit inactivated influenza vaccine. The CDR3 has 15 amino acids. V was clipped by 2 bases and J by 1 base, with 12 bases between them. Germline-derived CDR1 and CDR2 are DFQATT and SNEGSKA (reference sequence). Overall study findings and caveats: Few additional T cells are recruited per seasonal influenza vaccination, authors suggested.

This clonotype was recorded a few times. Its target is not known. MiXCR, run by TCRdb on the RT-PCR reads, gives a single entry per CDR3 protein. The data hold about 570,000 distinct CDR3 sequences, with approximately 12% observed a single time. Specimen: PBMCs from blood, collected on the day of vaccination. The chain joins TRBV20-1 to TRBJ2-1, with D perhaps TRBD2 (6 bases). This sequence was found in a man aged 45-60 years who received an inactivated influenza vaccine. CDR3 sequence (DNA): TGCAGTGCTAGATCTAGCGATATTTCCTACAATGAGCAGTTCTTC. Its translation is CSARSSDISYNEQFF.